The 9 T cell receptor beta chains below all came from one sample that was sequenced in a study of shared clonotypes between healthy human individuals. Libraries were prepared by immunoSEQ multiplex PCR; TCRdb keeps only in-frame clonotypes and omits some of them. The repertoire holds approximately 2.3 million clones, with approximately 93% as singletons. Sequencing input: naive CD4+ T cells from PBMCs. Subset reported: CD45RA+ positively selected. The receptors were sampled from a man younger than 35 in good health. Some clones in this sample may be carry-over from other donors' samples.

The chain links TRBV4-2 to TRBJ1-2, with D possibly matching TRBD1 (5 bases). The CDR3 consists of 18 residues. CDR1 is LGHNA, CDR2 YNFKEQ, per germline. The V end was cut by 1 base, the J end by 3 bases, with 21 bases between. The CDR3 coding sequence is TGTGCCAGCAGCCAAGGACTTTGGTGGCAGGGAGAGGACTATGGCTACACCTTC. Residues: CASSQGLWWQGEDYGYTF.

The chain employs TRBV28 and TRBJ1-2; 10 bases line up with TRBD1. The CDR3 is made up of 15 amino acids. The V gene's germline CDR1 is MDHEN and CDR2 SYDVKM. The J segment lost 3 bases and the V segment lost 5 bases, leaving 6 bases of the junction unmatched. The CDR3 region is CASSQGQGVDYGYTF. CDR3 bases: TGTGCCAGCAGTCAAGGACAGGGGGTAGACTATGGCTACACCTTC.

The V call is TRBV5-6, the J call TRBJ2-7; TRBD1 matches at 9 bases. Per germline, CDR1 SGHDT and CDR2 YYEEEE. The CDR3 totals 15 residues. The junction had 6 bases not matched to a gene; V was cut back by 4 bases and J by 1 base. CDR3 nucleotides: TGTGCCAGCAGCCTTACGGGGACAGGGTCCTACGAGCAGTACTTC. This encodes CASSLTGTGSYEQYF.

CDR3 sequence: CASRRLPSWWGNQPQHF. In DNA form, the CDR3 reads TGTGCCAGCAGACGACTGCCCTCCTGGTGGGGCAATCAGCCCCAGCATTTT. The chain links TRBV28 to TRBJ1-5; D remains ambiguous. Looked up from germline, CDR1 is MDHEN and CDR2 is SYDVKM. V was clipped by 6 bases and J by 2 bases, with 20 bases between them. The CDR3 is 17 residues long.

The V and J genes are TRBV11-3 and TRBJ2-1; 9 nucleotides line up with TRBD2. Germline values: CDR1 SGHNT, CDR2 YENEEA. The trim removed 5 bases at V and 4 bases at J, leaving 15 bases unmatched. There are 18 residues in the CDR3. The CDR3 here is CASSPTGVAGVDYNEQFF. Here the CDR3 DNA reads TGTGCCAGCAGCCCCACGGGAGTAGCGGGAGTTGATTACAATGAGCAGTTCTTC.

The chain couples TRBV7-9 to TRBJ2-7; D ambiguous. Germline values: CDR1 SEHNR, CDR2 FQNEAQ (reference sequence). CDR3 length: 15 amino acids. V shed 2 bases and J shed 1 base, with 12 bases lying between them. The CDR3 loop is CASSLQDLVSYEQYF. The DNA of the CDR3 is TGTGCCAGCAGCTTACAGGATTTAGTTTCCTACGAGCAGTACTTC.

This CDR3 is CASSMSGFYSNQPQHF. DNA of the CDR3: TGTGCCAGTAGTATGTCCGGGTTTTATAGCAATCAGCCCCAGCATTTT. V is TRBV19 and J is TRBJ1-5; D is uncertain. V lost 3 bases, J lost 0 bases, and 12 bases lay in between. The germline V gene encodes CDR1 LNHDA and CDR2 SQIVND (reference sequence). This CDR3 region has 16 residues.

With respect to this clone: The same CDR3 also results from other DNA sequences found in this sample. J is TRBJ1-1 and V is TRBV7-3, with TRBD1 matching over 10 bases. V was pared by 2 bases and J by 5 bases, with 2 bases of the junction left unmatched. CDR3 size: 14 residues. The germline V gene has CDR1 SGHTA and CDR2 FQGTGA. CDR3 DNA sequence: TGTGCCAGCAGCTTAGGGACAGGGGTTACTGAAGCTTTCTTT. It translates to CASSLGTGVTEAFF. Together with reference TRBV7-3 and TRBJ1-1, the CDR3 gives the full variable domain: GAGVSQTPSNKVTEKGKYVELRCDPISGHTALYWYRQSLGQGPEFLIYFQGTGAADDSGLPNDRFFAVRPEGSVSTLKIQRTERGDSAVYLCASSLGTGVTEAFFGQGTRLTVV.

The J gene is TRBJ2-3, the V gene TRBV29-1; 8 bases are shared with TRBD1. V shed 4 bases and J 4 bases; nucleotides not matched to a gene: 4. The CDR3 runs to 13 residues. Germline-derived CDR1 and CDR2 are SQVTM and ANQGSEA. CDR3 sequence: CSVVRGPSDTQYF. The CDR3 DNA sequence: TGCAGCGTTGTCAGGGGGCCCTCAGATACGCAGTATTTT.